One and the same sample provided the 16 T cell receptor beta chains below, sequenced in a study of blood T cell repertoires in COVID-19 (dated by TCRdb to the early 2020s). Library construction relied on the immunoSEQ multiplex PCR assay. TCRdb holds this immuneACCESS table with in-frame rearrangements only. Some clones are missing; in checked studies, unresolved V genes explain under half, and the rest has no known cause. The sample table shows 150,000 to 250,000 clones, and 70% to 85% are seen once. The ten most abundant clones make up 6% to 8% of the sample. Sequenced input: peripheral blood. The receptors originated from a human donor with acute or convalescent COVID-19. The donor label of this sample is uncertain.

The DNA for the CDR3 is TGCGCCAGCAGCTTCAGGAGGCAGAACACTGAAGCTTTCTTT. Protein sequence: CASSFRRQNTEAFF. This sequence joins TRBV5-1 and TRBJ1-1; D ambiguous. Trimming removed 2 bases from V and 1 base from J, with 9 bases in between. Germline CDR1 is SGHRS and CDR2 is YFSETQ. CDR3 size: 14 residues. The full variable domain, in which reference TRBV5-1 and TRBJ1-1 provide the parts outside the CDR3, is KAGVTQTPRYLIKTRGQQVTLSCSPISGHRSVSWYQQTPGQGLQFLFEYFSETQRNKGNFPGRFSGRQFSNSRSEMNVSTLELGDSALYLCASSFRRQNTEAFFGQGTRLTVV.

The rearrangement links TRBV11-2 to TRBJ2-7, with a tentative D call TRBD2 (5 bases). Trimming removed 5 bases at V and 0 bases at J, with 11 bases between. This CDR3 spans 14 amino acids. Germline values: CDR1 SGHAT, CDR2 FQNNGV. The CDR3 loop is CASSVSRGSYEQYF. CDR3 DNA: TGTGCCAGCAGCGTATCCCGGGGCTCCTACGAGCAGTACTTC.

The rearrangement links TRBV6-5 to TRBJ1-2; D is unclear. CDR3 length equals 11 residues. The germline V and J ends were trimmed by 9 bases and 4 bases, with 9 bases remaining between them. Germline loops: CDR1 MNHEY, CDR2 SVGAGI. As DNA, the CDR3 is TGTGCCAGTACAGCTGGCTATGGCTACACCTTC. It codes for CASTAGYGYTF.

Here the CDR3 DNA reads TGTGCCAGCAGTGGACGCTTAGAGGGGCCCCAGCATTTT. Its translation: CASSGRLEGPQHF. The chain is built from TRBV2 and TRBJ1-5; D remains unclear. Germline lookup yields CDR1 SNHLY and CDR2 FYNNEI. Trimming pared 4 bases from V and 9 bases from J, leaving 13 bases between. The CDR3 is 13 residues long.

The chain employs TRBV5-1 and TRBJ1-3, with 9 bases matching TRBD1. V lost 4 bases, J lost 0 bases, and 11 bases stayed unmatched. This CDR3 has 18 residues. Germline lookup yields CDR1 SGHRS and CDR2 YFSETQ. The CDR3 DNA follows: TGCGCCAGCAGCCCAACAGGGGGCGTCGGGGTCTCTGGAAACACCATATATTTT. Amino acids: CASSPTGGVGVSGNTIYF.

The V gene is TRBV30, the J gene TRBJ1-2, with D unresolved. This CDR3 has 12 residues. Deletions cut 5 bases from V and 9 bases from J, with 16 bases between. CDR1 and CDR2 (germline): GTSNPN, SVGIG (reference sequence). CDR3 sequence reads: CAWGPGISSYTF. DNA of the CDR3: TGTGCCTGGGGGCCGGGGATTTCTAGCTACACCTTC.

The chain joins TRBV28 to TRBJ2-7; a possible D gene is TRBD2 (5 bases). The V end lost 3 bases, the J end lost 0 bases, and 12 bases lay between the germline ends. The CDR3 totals 15 residues. From germline, CDR1 is MDHEN and CDR2 SYDVKM. CDR3 in DNA: TGTGCCAGCAGTTTCCAGGACTTGAGCTCCTACGAGCAGTACTTC. It yields the protein CASSFQDLSSYEQYF.

The rearrangement links TRBV5-4 to TRBJ2-5, with 7 bases aligning to TRBD1. Germline V gives CDR1 SGHNT, CDR2 YYREEE (reference sequence). V lost 5 bases, J lost 4 bases, and 11 bases stayed unmatched. The CDR3 covers 15 residues. The chain's CDR3 is CASSSKQGSGETQYF. In DNA, the CDR3 is TGTGCCAGCAGTTCGAAACAGGGGTCTGGAGAGACCCAGTACTTC.

This clone has ten or more counts. This sequence joins TRBV18 and TRBJ1-1; unclear D gene. V lost 5 bases and J 8 bases, leaving 15 bases between the germline ends. Germline-derived CDR1 and CDR2 are KGHSH and LQKENI. This CDR3 has 13 amino acids. The chain's CDR3 is CASSKNNGVEAFF. As DNA, the CDR3 is TGTGCCAGCTCAAAGAACAACGGGGTAGAAGCTTTCTTT. The variable domain in full, completed from reference TRBV18 and TRBJ1-1, reads NAGVMQNPRHLVRRRGQEARLRCSPMKGHSHVYWYRQLPEEGLKFMVYLQKENIIDESGMPKERFSAEFPKEGPSILRIQQVVRGDSAAYFCASSKNNGVEAFFGQGTRLTVV.

The rearrangement links TRBV30 to TRBJ1-4; TRBD1 is a possible D gene (6 bases). CDR3 length: 11 residues. The germline gives CDR1 GTSNPN, CDR2 SVGIG (reference sequence). Trimming cost V 3 bases and J 8 bases, with 7 bases left between them. The CDR3 coding sequence is TGTGCCTGGAGGAGGGGGGAAAAACTGTTTTTT. Translation: CAWRRGEKLFF.

V gene TRBV2 combines with J gene TRBJ2-4; no clear D. Germline V gene sequence: CDR1 SNHLY, CDR2 FYNNEI. The CDR3 extends over 16 amino acids. Deletions cut 6 bases from V and 0 bases from J, with 15 bases between. CDR3 DNA: TGTGCCAGCAGGGGTCAAACTACCCTAGCCAAAAACATTCAGTACTTC. Translating gives CASRGQTTLAKNIQYF.

This clone came up once. The chain combines TRBV30 with TRBJ2-7; 7 bases map to TRBD1. The CDR3 has 15 amino acids. Unmatched junction bases numbered 7, after V lost 0 bases and J lost 2 bases. CDR1 and CDR2 (germline): GTSNPN, SVGIG (reference sequence). The CDR3 reads CAWSVQGTGTYEQYF. CDR3 coding DNA: TGTGCCTGGAGTGTACAGGGGACGGGAACCTACGAGCAGTACTTC.

The chain recombines TRBV28 with TRBJ2-1; a weak D match, TRBD1 (5 bases). Trimming took 4 bases from V and 0 from J, leaving 13 bases between them. The germline CDR1 and CDR2 sequences are MDHEN and SYDVKM. CDR3 length equals 16 residues. The DNA of the CDR3 is TGTGCCAGCAGTTCCCCTACAGGAAGCTCCTACAATGAGCAGTTCTTC. Translation gives CASSSPTGSSYNEQFF.

This clone was counted between two and nine times. The chain carries TRBV2 and TRBJ1-2; TRBD1 agrees at 7 bases. V shed 6 bases, J shed 4 bases, and the junction held 5 bases outside the gene matches. Germline CDR1 is SNHLY and CDR2 is FYNNEI. The CDR3 extends over 13 amino acids. The CDR3 loop is CASRGDSSYGYTF. The CDR3 nucleotides read TGTGCCAGCAGGGGGGACAGCTCCTATGGCTACACCTTC.

CDR3 in amino acids: CASTPRRDRVANQPQHF. In DNA form, the CDR3 reads TGTGCCAGTACTCCCCGTCGGGACAGGGTTGCCAATCAGCCCCAGCATTTT. The chain recombines TRBV19 with TRBJ1-5, with TRBD1 matching 9 bases. The germline CDR1 and CDR2 sequences are LNHDA and SQIVND (reference sequence). After removal of 7 bases from V and 3 bases from J, the junction contained 13 bases not matched to a gene. The CDR3 has 17 residues.

The chain combines TRBV6-6 with TRBJ2-7, with D unclear. The CDR3 covers 15 residues. Trimming removed 0 bases from V and 0 bases from J, with 9 bases in between. The germline CDR1 and CDR2 sequences are MNHNY and SVGAGI (reference sequence). CDR3 in DNA: TGTGCCAGCAGTTACTCACAATGGAGCTCCTACGAGCAGTACTTC. Translating gives CASSYSQWSSYEQYF.